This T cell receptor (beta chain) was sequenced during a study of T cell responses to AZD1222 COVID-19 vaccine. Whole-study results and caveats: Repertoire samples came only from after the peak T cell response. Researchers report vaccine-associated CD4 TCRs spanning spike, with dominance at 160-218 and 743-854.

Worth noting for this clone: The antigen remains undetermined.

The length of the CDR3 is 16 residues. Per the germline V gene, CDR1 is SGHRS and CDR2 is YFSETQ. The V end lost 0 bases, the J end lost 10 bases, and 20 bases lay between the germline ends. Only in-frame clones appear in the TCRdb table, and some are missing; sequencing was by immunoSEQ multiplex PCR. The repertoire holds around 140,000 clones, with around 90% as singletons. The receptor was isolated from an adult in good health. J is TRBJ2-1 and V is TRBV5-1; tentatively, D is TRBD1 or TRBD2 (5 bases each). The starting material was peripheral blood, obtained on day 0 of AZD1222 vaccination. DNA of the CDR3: TGCGCCAGCAGCTTGGCTCCGGGACCCACTTTTCAAGAGCAGTTCTTC. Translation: CASSLAPGPTFQEQFF.